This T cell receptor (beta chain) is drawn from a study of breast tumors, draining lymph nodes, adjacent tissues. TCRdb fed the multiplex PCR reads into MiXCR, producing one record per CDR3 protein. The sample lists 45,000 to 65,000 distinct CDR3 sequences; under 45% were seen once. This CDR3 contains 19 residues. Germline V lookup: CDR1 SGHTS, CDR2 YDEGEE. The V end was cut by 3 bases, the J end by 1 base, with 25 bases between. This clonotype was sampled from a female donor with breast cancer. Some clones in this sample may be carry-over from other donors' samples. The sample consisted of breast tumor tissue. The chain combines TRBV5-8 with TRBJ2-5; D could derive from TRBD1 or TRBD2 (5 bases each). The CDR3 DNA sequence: TGTGCCAGCAGCTGTTGGGAGCCGGACACATATGCCGTCCAAGAGACCCAGTACTTC. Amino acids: CASSCWEPDTYAVQETQYF. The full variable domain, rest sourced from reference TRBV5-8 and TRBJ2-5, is EAGVTQSPTHLIKTRGQQATLRCSPISGHTSVYWYQQALGLGLQFLLWYDEGEERNRGNFPPRFSGRQFPNYSSELNVNALELEDSALYLCASSCWEPDTYAVQETQYFGPGTRLLVL.